This passage covers 3 T cell receptor beta chains from one sample sequenced in a study of technical replicates of blood from a few donors. Produced via immunoSEQ multiplex PCR; TCRdb's table is partial and in-frame only. This table holds tens of thousands of clones, 90% to 96% found once. The specimen was T cells isolated from PBMCs. The receptors come from a human donor in good health.

V and J are TRBV28 and TRBJ2-2; 10 bases fit TRBD1. V lost 6 bases to trimming and J lost 7 bases; unmatched junction nucleotides: 5. Germline V gives CDR1 MDHEN, CDR2 SYDVKM. The CDR3 totals 14 residues. Here the CDR3 DNA reads TGTGCCAGCAGGCCGGGACAGGGGCACGGGGAGCTGTTTTTT. This gives the protein CASRPGQGHGELFF. Full variable domain (remainder filled in from reference TRBV28 and TRBJ2-2): DVKVTQSSRYLVKRTGEKVFLECVQDMDHENMFWYRQDPGLGLRLIYFSYDVKMKEKGDIPEGYSVSREKKERFSLILESASTNQTSMYLCASRPGQGHGELFFGEGSRLTVL.

The chain carries TRBV6-5 and TRBJ1-1; 7 bases match TRBD1. The CDR3 spans 15 residues. CDR1 and CDR2 (germline): MNHEY, SVGAGI. V trimming: 5 bases; J trimming: 0 bases; junction bases outside the gene matches: 6. The DNA for the CDR3 is TGTGCCAGCAGTACTACAGGGGCCATGAACACTGAAGCTTTCTTT. Amino acids: CASSTTGAMNTEAFF.

This clone was counted once. The chain joins TRBV5-1 to TRBJ2-7; unclear D gene. Per germline, CDR1 SGHRS and CDR2 YFSETQ. This CDR3 region has 15 residues. V was cut by 4 bases and J by 0 bases, with 14 bases left in between. CDR3 protein: CASSVTTWSSYEQYF. In DNA form, the CDR3 reads TGCGCCAGCAGCGTAACAACCTGGAGCTCCTACGAGCAGTACTTC.